This record covers a single T cell receptor (beta chain). Only in-frame clones appear in the TCRdb table, and some are missing; sequencing was by immunoSEQ multiplex PCR. This sample carries about 72,000 clones, less than 95% of them seen once, and the ten largest clones take over 25%. The germline V gene encodes CDR1 SGHNT and CDR2 YENEEA. V was pared by 0 bases and J by 4 bases, with 6 bases between. The CDR3 loop spans 13 amino acids. The data originate from a study of siplizumab effects on memory and regulatory T cells. The chain combines TRBV11-3 with TRBJ1-2; D possibly corresponds to TRBD1 (5 bases). The sequenced sample was CD8+ T cells sorted from blood. This clonotype was obtained from a human donor in good health. CDR3 loop: CASSLEGGYGYTF. In nucleotides, the CDR3 is TGTGCCAGCAGCTTAGAGGGGGGCTATGGCTACACCTTC.